The 31 T cell receptor beta chains listed next were all sequenced from one sample in a study of tissue T cells after allogeneic stem cell transplantation. Generated by immunoSEQ multiplex PCR, the TCRdb table keeps only in-frame clones and is missing some. The profile covers fewer than 3,000 clones, with 40% to 45% appearing a single time and 25% to 30% taken by the ten largest. Time point defined: mouse harvest day 14 after allogeneic transplant. Mouse grafts combined 10^7 T-cell-depleted bone marrow cells with 10^6 splenic CD5+ T cells. Input material: gut tissue. These TCRs come from a female BALB/c mouse given C57BL/6 T cells with graft-versus-host disease after an allogeneic hematopoietic cell transplant.

Of note for this clone: Germline and genes here are mouse. Read data end 1 residue before the CDR3 end; the end is taken from the germline J gene. V gene TRBV3 combines with J gene TRBJ2-3; D may correspond to TRBD1 or TRBD2 (6 bases each). Germline V gene lookup returns CDR1 SNHLY and CDR2 FYNGKV (reference sequence). The germline V and J ends were trimmed by 3 bases and 1 base, with 8 bases remaining between them. There are 14 residues in the CDR3. The CDR3 loop is CASSFRGGAETLYF. The sequenced part of the CDR3 DNA is TGTGCCAGCAGCTTTAGGGGGGGTGCAGAAACGCTGTAT.

As for this clone: Genes and germline come from the mouse. The DNA ends 1 residue before the CDR3 does, and the rest of the CDR3 is filled in from the germline J gene. V gene TRBV3 combines with J gene TRBJ2-4, with TRBD2 matching over 7 bases. The CDR3 loop spans 15 amino acids. Germline V gene sequence: CDR1 SNHLY, CDR2 FYNGKV (reference sequence). After removal of 3 bases from V and 0 bases from J, the junction contained 3 bases not matched to a gene. CDR3 DNA, as far as it was read: TGTGCCAGCAGCTTTGGGGGGACTAGTCAAAACACCTTGTAC. Encoded protein: CASSFGGTSQNTLY. In full, the CDR3 reads CASSFGGTSQNTLYF.

For this clone: Genes here carry mouse names. The read ends 1 residue early relative to the CDR3; the germline J gene fills the gap. The rearrangement links TRBV3 to TRBJ2-2; D is perhaps TRBD1 (5 bases). Germline V CDR1 and CDR2: SNHLY, FYNGKV (reference sequence). The CDR3 is 13 residues long. The ends were cut back, 7 bases at V and 2 bases at J, with 8 bases in the middle. CDR3 in amino acids: CASKTVNTGQLYF. The CDR3 bases that were read are TGTGCCAGCAAGACAGTCAACACCGGGCAGCTCTAC.

This clone was counted only a few times. The gene symbols are mouse symbols. CDR3 region: CASRATGGSQNTLYF. CDR3 DNA (partial): TGTGCCAGCAGGGCGACAGGGGGTAGTCAAAACACCTTGTAC. This chain uses TRBV13-3 with TRBJ2-4; 9 bases are shared with TRBD1. The DNA ends 1 residue before the CDR3 does, and the rest of the CDR3 is filled in from the germline J gene. Trimming took 5 bases from V and 0 from J; bases not matched to a gene: 4. The CDR3 covers 15 residues. Germline V gives CDR1 NNHDY, CDR2 SYVADS.

Turning to this clone: All gene names here are mouse names. The read terminates 1 residue before the CDR3 end, so the remaining end is supplied by the germline J gene. V usage is TRBV15 and J usage is TRBJ1-5; TRBD1 aligns across 7 bases. CDR3 size: 13 residues. Germline V lookup: CDR1 SGHND, CDR2 FRSKSL. Trimming cost V 6 bases and J 3 bases; bases outside gene matches: 2. The CDR3 spells CASSWDSNQAPLF. The part of the CDR3 DNA that was read is TGTGCCAGCAGCTGGGACAGCAACCAGGCTCCGCTT.

This clone counts as large. Gene names refer to mouse genes. The sequence runs out 1 residue before the end of the CDR3; the remainder is reconstructed from the germline J gene. V is TRBV23 and J is TRBJ2-7; TRBD2 is taken as the D call from the table, unchecked against the DNA. This CDR3 has 13 amino acids. Looked up from germline, CDR1 is KGHTA and CDR2 is FQNQQP. The part of the CDR3 DNA that was read is TGCTCCAGCAGTCAAACTGGGGGGTATGAACAGTAC. Translation: CSSSQTGGYEQY. The full CDR3 protein is CSSSQTGGYEQYF.

Worth noting for this clone: The gene names given are mouse names. Sequencing ends 1 residue short of the CDR3 end; the germline J gene provides the rest. The rearrangement uses TRBV31 and TRBJ2-4; D not certain. Germline V lookup: CDR1 GKSSPN, CDR2 SITVG. CDR3 size: 12 residues. The germline V and J ends were trimmed by 0 bases and 3 bases, with 4 bases remaining between them. CDR3 loop: CAWSLKQNTLYF. The part of the CDR3 DNA that was read is TGTGCCTGGAGTCTAAAGCAAAACACCTTGTAC.

This clone has a handful of counts. Here the gene names and germline are mouse. Read data end 1 residue before the CDR3 end; the end is taken from the germline J gene. The chain joins TRBV12-2 to TRBJ2-5; no clear D gene. The germline CDR1 and CDR2 sequences are SGHLS and HYDKME. The CDR3 runs 14 residues. Trimming cost V 0 bases and J 1 base, with 7 bases left between them. The CDR3 here is CASSLGQHQDTQYF. The part of the CDR3 DNA that was read is TGTGCCAGCTCTCTCGGGCAACACCAAGACACCCAGTAC.

Only a few counts were recorded for this clone. Gene names and germline match the mouse. CDR3 DNA (partial): TGCTCCAGCAGTCAATCGAGGGACAGGGGGCGAGAACAGTAC. Translating gives CSSSQSRDRGREQY. The whole CDR3 sequence reads CSSSQSRDRGREQYF. The chain has TRBV23 and TRBJ2-7; the table's D gene call, TRBD1, was not cross checked with the DNA. Read coverage stops 1 residue before the CDR3 terminus; the germline J gene supplies the remainder. This CDR3 contains 15 residues. The germline V gene has CDR1 KGHTA and CDR2 FQNQQP.

About this clone itself: Gene names denote mouse genes. The read finishes 1 residue shy of the CDR3 end, and the germline J gene is used to complete it. The V and J genes are TRBV26 and TRBJ1-4, with D possibly being TRBD1 (6 bases). Trimming stripped 4 bases from V and 0 bases from J, with 9 bases between. Germline-derived CDR1 and CDR2 are KGHPV and FQNQEV (reference sequence). This CDR3 contains 15 residues. CDR3 amino acids: CASSHGQISNERLFF. The covered CDR3 bases are TGTGCCAGCAGTCACGGACAGATTTCCAACGAAAGATTATTT.

This clone has only a few counts. Gene names and germline match the mouse. The CDR3 end falls 1 residue outside the read, so it is completed with the germline J gene. This chain uses TRBV3 with TRBJ2-7; tentatively, D is TRBD1 (5 bases). CDR3 length: 13 amino acids. Trimming removed 5 bases at V and 2 bases at J, with 10 bases between. Per the germline V gene, CDR1 is SNHLY and CDR2 is FYNGKV (reference sequence). CDR3 DNA, as far as it was read: TGTGCCAGCAGCCTCGGACAAACCTATGAACAGTAC. Its protein is CASSLGQTYEQY. The full CDR3 protein reads CASSLGQTYEQYF.

This clone was counted a few times. Any gene name here is a mouse gene name. The read terminates 1 residue ahead of where the CDR3 ends, so the germline J gene completes it. The rearrangement uses TRBV13-3 and TRBJ1-1; possibly TRBD1 for D (5 bases). This CDR3 comprises 15 residues. The germline V and J ends were trimmed by 1 base and 0 bases, with 10 bases remaining between them. Germline V gene sequence: CDR1 NNHDY, CDR2 SYVADS. Here the CDR3 reads CASSDQGGANTEVFF. The sequenced part of the CDR3 DNA is TGTGCCAGCAGTGATCAGGGAGGGGCAAACACAGAAGTCTTC.

About this clone itself: Gene names are the mouse ones. Sequencing ends 1 residue short of the CDR3 end; the germline J gene provides the rest. V is TRBV26 and J is TRBJ2-4; 11 bases line up with TRBD1. V shed 6 bases, J shed 2 bases, and the junction held 4 bases outside the gene matches. Germline V gene data show CDR1 as KGHPV and CDR2 as FQNQEV (reference sequence). The CDR3 has 15 amino acids. CDR3 DNA, as far as it was read: TGTGCCAGCAGCCGGACAGGGGGCAATCAAAACACCTTGTAC. It encodes CASSRTGGNQNTLY. The full CDR3 reads CASSRTGGNQNTLYF. Variable domain in full (rest from reference TRBV26 and TRBJ2-4): NSKVIQTPRYLVKGQGQKAKMRCIPEKGHPVVFWYQQNKNNEFKFLINFQNQEVLQQIDMTEKRFSAECPSNSPCSLEIQSSEAGDSALYLCASSRTGGNQNTLYFGAGTRLSVL.

As concerns this clone: Germline and genes here are mouse. The read halts 1 residue ahead of the CDR3 end, with the missing end drawn from the germline J gene. V is TRBV3 and J is TRBJ2-1; D perhaps matches TRBD2 (7 bases). Germline CDR1 reads SNHLY; CDR2 reads FYNGKV (reference sequence). The CDR3 is 14 amino acids. V lost 2 bases, J lost 3 bases, and 8 bases lay in between. The DNA read from the CDR3 is TGTGCCAGCAGCTTACTGGGGGCCTATGCTGAGCAGTTC. Its protein is CASSLLGAYAEQF. The whole CDR3 reads CASSLLGAYAEQFF.

This clone was observed a handful of times. Genes here carry mouse names. The CDR3 goes on 1 residue after the read ends, and that part is filled in from the germline J gene. The chain employs TRBV13-1 and TRBJ2-1, with D unresolved. V gave up 4 bases and J gave up 0 bases, with 5 bases separating them. CDR1 and CDR2 from the germline V gene are NSHNY and SYGAGN. The CDR3 extends over 13 amino acids. The DNA read from the CDR3 is TGTGCCAGCAGTTCCAATAACTATGCTGAGCAGTTC. Its protein is CASSSNNYAEQF. The whole CDR3 sequence is CASSSNNYAEQFF.

Regarding this clone: Here the gene names and germline are mouse. The read ends 1 residue early relative to the CDR3; the germline J gene fills the gap. The rearrangement uses TRBV3 and TRBJ1-3; the D is unclear. With 0 bases removed from V and 2 bases from J, the gap between germline ends came to 5 bases. CDR3 length: 14 residues. Germline assignment: CDR1 SNHLY and CDR2 FYNGKV (reference sequence). The covered CDR3 bases are TGTGCCAGCAGCTTAGCAGGGACTGGAAATACGCTCTAT. As protein: CASSLAGTGNTLY. The complete CDR3 reads CASSLAGTGNTLYF.

This clone was picked up a small number of times. The gene names here belong to mouse. The read ends 1 residue shy of where the CDR3 ends; the end is completed using the germline J gene. This chain links TRBV3 with TRBJ2-3; 9 positions match TRBD1. The CDR3 is 14 residues long. The V and J ends lost 3 bases and 4 bases, in that order; junction bases with no gene match: 2. The germline gives CDR1 SNHLY, CDR2 FYNGKV (reference sequence). The CDR3 reads CASSLGTGTETLYF. Incomplete CDR3 DNA: TGTGCCAGCAGCTTGGGGACAGGGACAGAAACGCTGTAT.

Regarding this clone: Genes and germline are mouse. The read ends 1 residue before the CDR3 terminus; that terminus is restored from the germline J gene. The chain couples TRBV3 to TRBJ2-4; weak D call: TRBD1 (6 bases). Germline CDR1 reads SNHLY; CDR2 reads FYNGKV (reference sequence). The CDR3 consists of 14 residues. V was trimmed by 1 base and J by 2 bases, leaving 7 bases between them. The CDR3 sequence is CASSLDRDQNTLYF. The part of the CDR3 DNA that was read is TGTGCCAGCAGCTTAGACAGGGATCAAAACACCTTGTAC.

Details on this clone: Mouse germline and gene names are used. The read terminates 1 residue ahead of where the CDR3 ends, so the germline J gene completes it. This chain connects TRBV31 to TRBJ2-3, with 12 bases matching TRBD1. Germline CDR1 reads GKSSPN; CDR2 reads SITVG. Trimming cost V 1 base and J 1 base; bases outside gene matches: 3. This CDR3 has 16 amino acids. CDR3 bases read: TGTGCCTGGAGTCATGGGACAGGGGGCCGTGCAGAAACGCTGTAT. It codes for CAWSHGTGGRAETLY. The complete CDR3 reads CAWSHGTGGRAETLYF.

As regards this clone: Gene names denote mouse genes. The CDR3 end is not reached by the read, which stops 1 residue before it; the germline J gene fills it in. The chain joins TRBV16 to TRBJ2-3, with D possibly matching TRBD2 (6 bases). V lost 2 bases to trimming and J lost 1 base, with 10 bases between them. Germline V lookup: CDR1 SGHSA, CDR2 FRNQAP. This CDR3 spans 15 amino acids. CDR3: CASSLLLGGAETLYF. The CDR3 bases that were read are TGTGCAAGCAGCTTACTCTTGGGGGGTGCAGAAACGCTGTAT.

A remark on this clone: Genes and germline come from the mouse. Coverage ceases 1 residue before the CDR3 finishes, and the germline J gene fills in the end. This chain connects TRBV26 to TRBJ2-3, with 10 bases identical to TRBD1. Germline CDR1 is KGHPV and CDR2 is FQNQEV (reference sequence). V shed 3 bases, J shed 5 bases, and the junction held 2 bases outside the gene matches. The length of the CDR3 is 14 residues. The CDR3 loop reads CASSLRDRGETLYF. Partial CDR3 DNA: TGTGCCAGCAGTCTCCGGGACAGGGGAGAAACGCTGTAT. The whole variable domain, remainder taken from reference TRBV26 and TRBJ2-3, is NSKVIQTPRYLVKGQGQKAKMRCIPEKGHPVVFWYQQNKNNEFKFLINFQNQEVLQQIDMTEKRFSAECPSNSPCSLEIQSSEAGDSALYLCASSLRDRGETLYFGSGTRLTVL.

This clone turned up a few times. All gene names here are mouse names. The read ends 1 residue shy of where the CDR3 ends; the end is completed using the germline J gene. This chain links TRBV15 with TRBJ1-2; D unresolved. V was pared by 2 bases and J by 0 bases, with 4 bases between. The CDR3 extends over 13 amino acids. Germline V gives CDR1 SGHND, CDR2 FRSKSL. The DNA read from the CDR3 is TGTGCCAGCAGTTTACAGTCAAACTCCGACTACACC. Encoded protein: CASSLQSNSDYT. The whole CDR3 region reads CASSLQSNSDYTF.

The table lists this clone with a few counts. Any gene name here is a mouse gene name. The CDR3 is cut off 1 residue early in the read; its end comes from the germline J gene. The rearrangement links TRBV26 to TRBJ1-3; D possibly corresponds to TRBD1 (5 bases). The germline gives CDR1 KGHPV, CDR2 FQNQEV (reference sequence). The CDR3 has 14 amino acids. Trimming stripped 2 bases from V and 0 bases from J, with 5 bases between. The CDR3 is CASSLTGSGNTLYF. The CDR3 DNA, read in part, is TGTGCCAGCAGTCTGACAGGTTCTGGAAATACGCTCTAT.

A word on this clone: Germline and genes here are mouse. The CDR3 is cut off 1 residue early in the read; its end comes from the germline J gene. The V call is TRBV15, the J call TRBJ2-7; 7 nucleotides line up with TRBD1. With V trimmed by 4 bases and J by 5 bases, 5 bases remained unmatched. The CDR3 totals 13 residues. The germline V gene has CDR1 SGHND and CDR2 FRSKSL. The covered CDR3 bases are TGTGCCAGCAGTTCACAGGGGCTCCATGAACAGTAC. This sequence encodes CASSSQGLHEQY. From start to end, the CDR3 is CASSSQGLHEQYF.

This clone was seen more than once but under ten times. Mouse gene names apply. From the germline J gene comes the end of the CDR3, since the read stops 1 residue before it. The chain links TRBV2 to TRBJ2-7, with 7 bases aligning to TRBD2. From germline, CDR1 is LGHNA and CDR2 YSYQKL. The CDR3 loop spans 14 amino acids. With 0 bases clipped from V and 3 bases from J, the junction kept 2 bases outside the gene matches. CDR3 loop: CASSQEAGGYEQYF. The sequenced CDR3 bases are TGTGCCAGCAGCCAAGAGGCTGGGGGCTATGAACAGTAC.

Regarding this clone: Mouse germline and gene names are used. The missing CDR3 end, 1 residue past where the read stops, is filled in from the germline J gene. V and J are TRBV19 and TRBJ1-1; 7 bases match TRBD1. V shed 1 base and J 0 bases; nucleotides not matched to a gene: 3. The CDR3 totals 15 residues. Germline lookup yields CDR1 FNHDT and CDR2 SITEND (reference sequence). CDR3 protein: CASSILQGANTEVFF. The part of the CDR3 DNA that was read is TGTGCCAGCAGTATACTCCAGGGGGCAAACACAGAAGTCTTC.

On this clone: Gene labels here are mouse ones. Coverage ceases 1 residue before the CDR3 finishes, and the germline J gene fills in the end. V and J are TRBV26 and TRBJ1-3; tentative D call: TRBD1 (5 bases). The CDR3 covers 14 residues. Germline CDR1 is KGHPV and CDR2 is FQNQEV (reference sequence). The V end was cut by 3 bases, the J end by 2 bases, with 8 bases between. The chain's CDR3 is CASSLRGTGNTLYF. Partial CDR3 DNA: TGTGCCAGCAGTCTACGGGGGACTGGAAATACGCTCTAT.

This clone is large by share. Each gene name is a mouse one. The sequence runs out 1 residue before the end of the CDR3; the remainder is reconstructed from the germline J gene. The genes are TRBV12-1 and TRBJ2-5, with 10 bases lining up with TRBD2. Germline V gene lookup returns CDR1 SGHSN and CDR2 HYEKVE. The trim removed 3 bases at V and 5 bases at J, leaving 4 bases unmatched. The CDR3 is 14 amino acids. CDR3 loop: CASSSGLGADTQYF. CDR3 DNA (partial): TGTGCCAGCTCTTCCGGACTGGGGGCAGACACCCAGTAC. Looking up the rest from reference TRBV12-1 and TRBJ2-5 gives the full variable domain: DSGVVQSPRHIIKEKGGRSVLTCIPISGHSNVVWYQQTLGKELKFLIQHYEKVERDKGFLPSRFSVQQFDDYHSEMNMSALELEDSAMYFCASSSGLGADTQYFGPGTRLLVL.

As regards this clone: The gene symbols are mouse symbols. The read terminates 1 residue ahead of where the CDR3 ends, so the germline J gene completes it. The genes are TRBV5 and TRBJ2-3; tentative D call: TRBD2 (6 bases). The V end lost 3 bases, the J end lost 0 bases, and 13 bases lay between the germline ends. CDR3 length: 16 amino acids. Germline V gene lookup returns CDR1 LGHNA and CDR2 YNLKQL (reference sequence). This CDR3 is CASSQRLAPSAETLYF. The CDR3 bases that were read are TGTGCCAGCAGCCAGAGACTGGCTCCTAGTGCAGAAACGCTGTAT.

There are a few counts of this clone. Germline and genes: mouse. The missing CDR3 end, 1 residue past where the read stops, is filled in from the germline J gene. The gene calls are TRBV26 and TRBJ1-2, with 7 bases lining up with TRBD1. This CDR3 region has 15 residues. The V and J ends lost 0 bases and 4 bases, in that order; junction bases with no gene match: 5. Germline-derived CDR1 and CDR2 are KGHPV and FQNQEV (reference sequence). The CDR3 bases that were read are TGTGCCAGCAGTCTGTCGAGGGGGCGAGGCTCCGACTACACC. Protein sequence: CASSLSRGRGSDYT. The entire CDR3 protein is CASSLSRGRGSDYTF.

This clone turned up a few times. Mouse names are used for the genes. Read coverage stops 1 residue before the CDR3 terminus; the germline J gene supplies the remainder. Other DNA sequences within the sample encode an identical CDR3. The rearrangement uses TRBV15 and TRBJ2-4; D is unclear. Between the trimmed V and J ends, which lost 0 bases and 0 bases, there was a span of 4 bases. There are 14 residues in the CDR3. Looked up from germline, CDR1 is SGHND and CDR2 is FRSKSL. The CDR3 spells CASSLAGSQNTLYF. The CDR3 bases that were read are TGTGCCAGCAGTTTAGCTGGGAGTCAAAACACCTTGTAC.